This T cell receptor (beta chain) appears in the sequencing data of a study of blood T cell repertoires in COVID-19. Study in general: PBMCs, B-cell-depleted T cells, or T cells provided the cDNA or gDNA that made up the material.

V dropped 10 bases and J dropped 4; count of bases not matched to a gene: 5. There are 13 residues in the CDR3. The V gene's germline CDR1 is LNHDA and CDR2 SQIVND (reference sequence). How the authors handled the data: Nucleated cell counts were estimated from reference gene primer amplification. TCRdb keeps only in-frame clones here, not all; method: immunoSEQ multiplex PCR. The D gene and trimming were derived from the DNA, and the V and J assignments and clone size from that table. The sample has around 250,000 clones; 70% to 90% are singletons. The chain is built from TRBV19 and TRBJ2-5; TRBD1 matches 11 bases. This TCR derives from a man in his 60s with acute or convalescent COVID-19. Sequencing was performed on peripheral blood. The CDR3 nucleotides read TGTGCCACCGGACAGGGGGCAGGAGAGACCCAGTACTTC. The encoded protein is CATGQGAGETQYF.